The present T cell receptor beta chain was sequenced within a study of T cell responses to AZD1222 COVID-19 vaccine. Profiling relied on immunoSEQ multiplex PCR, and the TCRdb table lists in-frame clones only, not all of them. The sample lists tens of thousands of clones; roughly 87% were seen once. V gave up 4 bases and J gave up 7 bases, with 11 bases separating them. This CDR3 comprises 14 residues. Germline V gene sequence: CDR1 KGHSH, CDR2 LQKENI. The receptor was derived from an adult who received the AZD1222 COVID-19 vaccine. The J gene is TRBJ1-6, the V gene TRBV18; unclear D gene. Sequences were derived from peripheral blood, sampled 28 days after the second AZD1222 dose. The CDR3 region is CASSQDRSNSPLHF. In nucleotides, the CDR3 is TGTGCCAGCTCACAAGACCGGTCCAATTCACCCCTCCACTTT.